The 19 T cell receptor beta chains in this list originate from one sample, sequenced in a study of OX40 agonist ivuxolimab in advanced cancers. The protocol was immunoSEQ multiplex PCR, while the TCRdb copy is restricted to in-frame clones and leaves out a portion. The profile shows tens of thousands of clones, under 85% of them singletons. The material sequenced was CD4+ or CD8+ T cells sorted from blood, taken in a trial of the OX40 agonist ivuxolimab. The receptors originated from an adult with an advanced solid tumor such as melanoma, head and neck, liver or kidney cancer.

This chain joins TRBV7-9 and TRBJ2-2, with D possibly TRBD1 on 6 matching bases. Germline-derived CDR1 and CDR2 are SEHNR and FQNEAQ (reference sequence). The V end lost 2 bases, the J end lost 0 bases, and 10 bases lay between the germline ends. This CDR3 spans 16 amino acids. The CDR3 here is CASSLRGTSNTGELFF. CDR3 in DNA: TGTGCCAGCAGCTTAAGGGGGACATCGAACACCGGGGAGCTGTTTTTT.

This chain uses TRBV7-2 with TRBJ2-3, with TRBD2 matching over 10 bases. Germline V gives CDR1 SGHTA, CDR2 FQGNSA. The ends lost 6 bases at V and 0 bases at J; junction bases unmatched: 3. This CDR3 spans 15 amino acids. The CDR3 coding sequence is TGTGCCAGCAGAAGGACTAGCGGCAGCACAGATACGCAGTATTTT. Translated, it gives CASRRTSGSTDTQYF.

The V gene is TRBV18, the J gene TRBJ1-2; no firm D call. CDR1 is KGHSH and CDR2 is LQKENI in the germline V gene. The CDR3 length is 13 residues. V lost 2 bases and J 10 bases, leaving 14 bases between the germline ends. Written as DNA, the CDR3 is TGTGCCAGCTCACCAACGGACCAAAGTGACTACACCTTC. Amino acids: CASSPTDQSDYTF.

The genes are TRBV10-1 and TRBJ2-1; tentative D call: TRBD2 (5 bases). V dropped 6 bases and J dropped 0 bases, with 12 bases sitting between them. The CDR3 sequence is 15 residues long. Germline V gene data show CDR1 as WNHNN and CDR2 as SYGVQD (reference sequence). CDR3 loop: CASSPSSRSYNEQFF. CDR3 nucleotide sequence: TGCGCCAGCAGCCCTAGCAGCCGCTCCTACAATGAGCAGTTCTTC.

The gene calls are TRBV5-1 and TRBJ2-7; D may match TRBD1 or TRBD2 (6 bases each). This CDR3 region has 14 residues. Germline V gene lookup returns CDR1 SGHRS and CDR2 YFSETQ. V lost 0 bases and J 3 bases, leaving 10 bases between the germline ends. In DNA, the CDR3 is TGCGCCAGCAGCTTGGCGGGGGACAACTACGAGCAGTACTTC. Translated, it gives CASSLAGDNYEQYF.

The rearrangement links TRBV15 to TRBJ2-7; 7 bases fit TRBD2. This CDR3 is built from 15 residues. V shed 0 bases, J shed 1 base, and the junction held 3 bases outside the gene matches. Germline CDR1 is LNHNV and CDR2 is YYDKDF (reference sequence). The CDR3 nucleotides read TGTGCCACCAGCAGAGACCGGGGGGAATCCTACGAGCAGTACTTC. It yields the protein CATSRDRGESYEQYF.

This clone is a singleton in its sample. The rearrangement links TRBV18 to TRBJ2-3, with 10 bases matching TRBD2. The CDR3 covers 16 residues. CDR1 is KGHSH, CDR2 LQKENI, per germline. V lost 2 bases to trimming and J lost 1 base; unmatched junction nucleotides: 3. The CDR3 is CASSPDGTSGTDTQYF. As DNA, the CDR3 is TGTGCCAGCTCACCAGACGGGACTAGCGGCACAGATACGCAGTATTTT.

The chain has TRBV12-5 and TRBJ2-2; the match to TRBD2 covers 8 bases. Germline V CDR1 and CDR2: LGHNT, FRNRAP. V gave up 5 bases and J gave up 1 base; unmatched junction bases: 15. CDR3 length: 19 residues. The CDR3 DNA reads as TGTGCTAGTGGTGCGACAGGTACGGGAGGGCCTCTGAACACCGGGGAGCTGTTTTTT. It yields the protein CASGATGTGGPLNTGELFF.

In regard to this clone: A read error is possible here, since a much larger clone lies one base away. The chain employs TRBV4-1 and TRBJ1-1, with D hard to call. Germline V gives CDR1 MGHRA, CDR2 YSYEKL. V was clipped by 4 bases and J by 4 bases, with 13 bases between them. This CDR3 contains 14 residues. CDR3 sequence (DNA): TGCGCCAGCAGCCCCGACCCTGGAGCCACTGAAGCTTTCTTT. Translated, it gives CASSPDPGATEAFF.

The chain carries TRBV6-4 and TRBJ1-3; D ambiguous. The CDR3 extends over 17 amino acids. Trimming removed 0 bases from V and 2 bases from J, with 14 bases in between. Germline V gives CDR1 MRHNA, CDR2 SNTAGT. Here the CDR3 DNA reads TGTGCCAGCAGTGACTCGGGTCTCAGGCACGCTGGAAACACCATATATTTT. Protein: CASSDSGLRHAGNTIYF.

The V gene is TRBV7-3, the J gene TRBJ1-4; the match to TRBD1 covers 9 bases. Losses at the gene ends were 5 bases for V and 8 bases for J; bases not matched to a gene: 9. The CDR3 sequence is 15 residues long. Looked up from germline, CDR1 is SGHTA and CDR2 is FQGTGA. The CDR3 region is CASSETGGLGEKLFF. In nucleotides, the CDR3 is TGTGCCAGCAGCGAGACAGGGGGTTTGGGCGAAAAACTGTTTTTT.

The rearrangement joins TRBV30 to TRBJ1-6; D perhaps matches TRBD1 (6 bases). Per germline, CDR1 GTSNPN and CDR2 SVGIG (reference sequence). V was pared by 5 bases and J by 2 bases, with 13 bases between. CDR3 length: 15 residues. The CDR3 loop reads CAWGGLGTYNSPLHF. The CDR3 nucleotides read TGTGCCTGGGGGGGGCTCGGAACCTATAATTCACCCCTCCACTTT.

The rearrangement links TRBV5-1 to TRBJ1-2, with TRBD1 as a possible D gene (5 bases). This CDR3 is built from 13 residues. Between the trimmed V and J ends, which lost 6 bases and 8 bases, there was a span of 17 bases. The germline V gene has CDR1 SGHRS and CDR2 YFSETQ. The CDR3 region has the DNA TGCGCCAGCAAAAAGGGGCCTGAGGCCGGCTACACCTTC. Amino acids: CASKKGPEAGYTF.

The gene calls are TRBV7-9 and TRBJ2-7; TRBD1 aligns across 10 bases. Per the germline V gene, CDR1 is SEHNR and CDR2 is FQNEAQ (reference sequence). The CDR3 is made up of 14 amino acids. Unmatched junction bases numbered 6, after V lost 4 bases and J lost 6 bases. The CDR3, as DNA: TGTGCCAGCAGCTCGCCGGGACAGGGGCCCGAGCAGTACTTC. Its translation is CASSSPGQGPEQYF.

The V gene is TRBV5-1, the J gene TRBJ2-7, with TRBD1 matching 7 bases. This CDR3 is 16 amino acids long. V shed 0 bases and J 2 bases; nucleotides not matched to a gene: 8. Germline CDR1 reads SGHRS; CDR2 reads YFSETQ. The CDR3 DNA follows: TGCGCCAGCAGCTTGGACGGCAAGCAGGGGGCCTACGAGCAGTACTTC. It yields the protein CASSLDGKQGAYEQYF.

The chain employs TRBV28 and TRBJ1-1; D remains ambiguous. There are 14 residues in the CDR3. V was trimmed by 2 bases and J by 2 bases, leaving 9 bases between them. Germline CDR1 MDHEN, CDR2 SYDVKM. The CDR3 spells CASSLETLNTEAFF. As DNA, the CDR3 is TGTGCCAGCAGTTTAGAGACTTTAAACACTGAAGCTTTCTTT.

The V call is TRBV12-5, the J call TRBJ2-4; the D gene is possibly TRBD1 (5 bases). CDR3 length: 13 residues. Germline-derived CDR1 and CDR2 are LGHNT and FRNRAP. The V and J ends lost 1 base and 6 bases respectively, with 7 bases between them. DNA for the CDR3: TGTGCTAGTGGTTTGGCCCAGGGAAACATTCAGTACTTC. This encodes CASGLAQGNIQYF.

The V gene is TRBV28, the J gene TRBJ1-5; D call uncertain. Germline-derived CDR1 and CDR2 are MDHEN and SYDVKM. V was shortened by 6 bases and J by 0 bases, with 6 bases between the two germline ends. The CDR3 length is 13 residues. CDR3 nucleotides: TGTGCCAGCAGGTCAATTAGCAATCAGCCCCAGCATTTT. It codes for CASRSISNQPQHF.

This chain connects TRBV5-1 to TRBJ2-3; 12 bases line up with TRBD2. The V and J ends lost 5 bases and 4 bases, in that order; junction bases with no gene match: 2. Germline-derived CDR1 and CDR2 are SGHRS and YFSETQ. The CDR3 length is 14 residues. For the CDR3, the DNA is TGCGCCAGCAGTCTAGCGGGAGGGTCAGATACGCAGTATTTT. Translating gives CASSLAGGSDTQYF.